A selection of T cell receptor beta chains follows, all from one sample in a study of CD8 T cells in ankylosing spondylitis. Via MiXCR, TCRdb re-called the 5' RACE reads, giving one row per CDR3 protein. The sample carries 300,000 to 400,000 distinct CDR3 sequences, around 24% recorded once. Source material: blood, either unsorted or a sorted T cell fraction (not recorded which). The source is a male donor with ankylosing spondylitis. The CDR3 runs from the conserved cysteine through the conserved F or W. Fields, in order: J gene, clone size, D gene, V gene, CDR3 DNA, CDR3 protein. The D gene is left open where the match is weak. Clone size is not always given. Where it is, it says once, few, many or a class for expanded clones.

j_call: TRBJ2-1
clone_size: few
d_call: -
v_call: TRBV20-1
cdr3_nt: TGCAGTGCTAGAGATTTGGGACAATCGAATGAGCAGTTCTTC
cdr3_aa: CSARDLGQSNEQFF

j_call: TRBJ2-3
clone_size: few
d_call: -
v_call: TRBV5-1
cdr3_nt: TGCGCCAGTCAGGAGGGAGAAAGCACAGATACGCAGTATTTT
cdr3_aa: CASQEGESTDTQYF

j_call: TRBJ2-7
clone_size: few
d_call: TRBD2
v_call: TRBV12-3/TRBV12-4
cdr3_nt: TGTGCCAGCAGCCCACCGCGGGAGCTAAATATCGGGGGATACGAGCAGTACTTC
cdr3_aa: CASSPPRELNIGGYEQYF

j_call: TRBJ1-1
clone_size: -
d_call: -
v_call: TRBV5-5
cdr3_nt: TGTGCCAGCAGCTTGAGATCCCATGAAGCTTTCTTT
cdr3_aa: CASSLRSHEAFF

j_call: TRBJ1-4
clone_size: -
d_call: TRBD1
v_call: TRBV6-2/TRBV6-3
cdr3_nt: TGTGCCAGCAGGACCGGGACAGGCGTTGAAAAACTGTTTTTT
cdr3_aa: CASRTGTGVEKLFF

j_call: TRBJ1-1
clone_size: -
d_call: -
v_call: TRBV5-5
cdr3_nt: TGTGCCAGCAGCTGGATGGAGGACACTGAAGCTTTCTTT
cdr3_aa: CASSWMEDTEAFF

j_call: TRBJ2-1
clone_size: few
d_call: -
v_call: TRBV28
cdr3_nt: TGTGCCAGCAGTCCACCGGTGCCAGCTAGTACCTACAATGAGCAGTTCTTC
cdr3_aa: CASSPPVPASTYNEQFF

j_call: TRBJ2-7
clone_size: -
d_call: -
v_call: TRBV20-1
cdr3_nt: TGCAGTGCAACCGGGACGCCGCAGTACGAGCAGTACTTC
cdr3_aa: CSATGTPQYEQYF

j_call: TRBJ1-5
clone_size: -
d_call: TRBD1
v_call: TRBV20-1
cdr3_nt: TGCAGCGTGGACAGGGGGAGCAATCAGCCCCAGCATTTT
cdr3_aa: CSVDRGSNQPQHF

j_call: TRBJ2-1
clone_size: -
d_call: TRBD2
v_call: TRBV7-3
cdr3_nt: TGTGCCAGCAGCTTAGGGCTAGCGGGAGGGTCCAATGAGCAGTTCTTC
cdr3_aa: CASSLGLAGGSNEQFF

j_call: TRBJ1-6
clone_size: many
d_call: -
v_call: TRBV12-3/TRBV12-4
cdr3_nt: TGTGCCAGCAGTTTATGGTATAATTCACCCCTCCACTTT
cdr3_aa: CASSLWYNSPLHF

j_call: TRBJ1-5
clone_size: few
d_call: -
v_call: TRBV6-2/TRBV6-3
cdr3_nt: TGTGCCAGCGGAACCCACTTGGTTGGAACCGGTCAGCCCCAGCATTTT
cdr3_aa: CASGTHLVGTGQPQHF

j_call: TRBJ2-3
clone_size: many
d_call: -
v_call: TRBV5-1
cdr3_nt: TGCGCCAGCAGCCCCGGGGGGCTAGGCCTAGTGACGCAGTATTTT
cdr3_aa: CASSPGGLGLVTQYF

j_call: TRBJ2-7
clone_size: few
d_call: -
v_call: TRBV24-1
cdr3_nt: TGTGCCACCAATTCGGGTTTCTACGAGCAGTACTTC
cdr3_aa: CATNSGFYEQYF

j_call: TRBJ2-7
clone_size: few
d_call: TRBD2
v_call: TRBV7-2
cdr3_nt: TGTGCCAGCAGCTTCTACCTCGGGGGAGGGAACGAGCAGTACTTC
cdr3_aa: CASSFYLGGGNEQYF

j_call: TRBJ2-7
clone_size: -
d_call: -
v_call: TRBV29-1
cdr3_nt: TGCAGCGTGGCCCCGGGGGTTTACGAGCAGTACTTC
cdr3_aa: CSVAPGVYEQYF

j_call: TRBJ2-7
clone_size: -
d_call: TRBD1
v_call: TRBV6-1
cdr3_nt: TGTGCCAGCAGCACTTGGAGGTTCGGGACAGGGGATTTTTACGAGCAGTACTTC
cdr3_aa: CASSTWRFGTGDFYEQYF

j_call: TRBJ2-2
clone_size: -
d_call: TRBD2
v_call: TRBV5-1
cdr3_nt: TGCGCCAGCAGCTCGTGGTTGCGGACTAGCGGGACAAACACCGGGGAGCTGTTTTTT
cdr3_aa: CASSSWLRTSGTNTGELFF

j_call: TRBJ1-1
clone_size: few
d_call: TRBD1
v_call: TRBV29-1
cdr3_nt: TGCAGCATAGACAGGGGGCTTACTGAAGCTTTCTTT
cdr3_aa: CSIDRGLTEAFF

j_call: TRBJ1-1
clone_size: -
d_call: TRBD1
v_call: TRBV19
cdr3_nt: TGTGCCAGTAGTACGATCAGATCGACAGGGCTCACTGAAGCTTTCTTT
cdr3_aa: CASSTIRSTGLTEAFF